Listed below are T cell receptor beta chains from one sample, sequenced in a study of shared clonotypes between healthy human individuals. The protocol was immunoSEQ multiplex PCR, while the TCRdb copy is restricted to in-frame clones and leaves out a portion. The sample holds 330,000 or so clones, less than 85% seen once. Sequences were obtained from memory CD4+ T cells sorted from blood. The receptors were gathered from a man aged 30 to 45 in good health. Each CDR3 is given with its conserved first and last residue. A D gene is named only where the DNA matches it firmly. The size entry is marked missing in some rows and otherwise reads once, few, many or a size class.

TRBJ2-7	TRBD1	TRBV2	once	CASSEGGGATSYEQYF	TGTGCCAGCAGTGAAGGAGGGGGCGCAACCTCCTACGAGCAGTACTTC
TRBJ2-2	-	TRBV10-3	few	CAISDGDSYTGELFF	TGTGCCATCAGTGATGGAGACTCTTACACCGGGGAGCTGTTTTTT
TRBJ2-1	-	TRBV9	once	CASSEETFHSYNEQFF	TGTGCCAGCAGCGAGGAGACCTTTCATTCCTACAATGAGCAGTTCTTC
TRBJ2-4	TRBD2	TRBV11-2	-	CASSLRREASQYF	TGTGCCAGCAGCTTAAGGCGGGAGGCAAGTCAGTACTTC
TRBJ1-1	TRBD1	TRBV2	-	CASSWPGQGNTEAFF	TGTGCCAGCAGCTGGCCGGGACAGGGGAACACTGAAGCTTTCTTT
TRBJ1-1	TRBD1	TRBV10-2	few	CASRIDRATNTEAFF	TGCGCCAGCAGAATCGACAGGGCTACGAACACTGAAGCTTTCTTT
TRBJ2-1	TRBD2	TRBV7-2	once	CASSLVASGSNEQFF	TGTGCCAGCAGCTTAGTCGCTAGCGGGAGCAATGAGCAGTTCTTC
TRBJ2-6	TRBD1	TRBV11-2	-	CASSWDRYALNSGANVLTF	TGTGCCAGCAGCTGGGACAGGTATGCCTTGAACTCTGGGGCCAACGTCCTGACTTTC
TRBJ2-7	TRBD2	TRBV7-8	-	CASSPRLAGNEQYF	TGTGCCAGCAGCCCCCGGCTAGCGGGAAACGAGCAGTACTTC
TRBJ1-1	-	TRBV19	-	CATAPGKGSTEAFF	TGTGCCACCGCCCCGGGGAAGGGTAGCACTGAAGCTTTCTTT
TRBJ1-5	-	TRBV27	few	CASSGGGRALGNQPQHF	TGTGCCAGCAGCGGAGGTGGCAGGGCTCTGGGCAATCAGCCCCAGCATTTT
TRBJ2-6	-	TRBV19	-	CASSFRAGANVLTF	TGTGCCAGTAGTTTCAGGGCCGGGGCCAACGTCCTGACTTTC
TRBJ1-5	-	TRBV19	-	CASSQTPPQVNQPQHF	TGTGCCAGTAGTCAAACACCCCCACAGGTCAATCAGCCCCAGCATTTT
TRBJ2-7	-	TRBV7-3	-	CASSLPGAGYEQYF	TGTGCCAGCAGCTTACCCGGGGCCGGCTACGAGCAGTACTTC
TRBJ2-5	-	TRBV28	-	CASSSAGQETQYF	TGTGCCAGCAGCTCCGCAGGTCAAGAGACCCAGTACTTC
TRBJ2-1	-	TRBV11-2	few	CASSLLRGSNEQFF	TGTGCCAGCAGCTTATTGAGGGGAAGCAATGAGCAGTTCTTC
TRBJ2-2	TRBD2	TRBV9	-	CASSVAGTGGIGELFF	TGTGCCAGCAGCGTAGCTGGGACGGGAGGGATCGGGGAGCTGTTTTTT
TRBJ2-5	-	TRBV11-2	-	CASSSTLSETQYF	TGTGCCAGCAGCTCGACCCTATCGGAGACCCAGTACTTC
TRBJ2-2	-	TRBV19	-	CASRTDRNTGELFF	TGTGCCAGTAGGACCGACAGAAACACCGGGGAGCTGTTTTTT
TRBJ1-4	-	TRBV7-8	-	CAIAGGPIEKLFF	TGTGCCATTGCGGGGGGCCCCATTGAAAAACTGTTTTTT
TRBJ2-4	TRBD2	TRBV5-1	once	CASSLEAGGVSGNIQYF	TGCGCCAGCAGCTTGGAAGCGGGAGGGGTCTCGGGAAACATTCAGTACTTC
TRBJ1-2	-	TRBV27	-	CASSTLRAGGDYGYTF	TGTGCCAGCAGCACACTCCGTGCGGGGGGTGACTATGGCTACACCTTC
TRBJ2-3	-	TRBV5-4	-	CASRNGAGNTDTQYF	TGTGCCAGCAGGAATGGGGCGGGAAACACAGATACGCAGTATTTT
TRBJ2-7	-	TRBV5-1	-	CASSLSGYEQYF	TGCGCCAGCAGCCTGTCTGGTTACGAGCAGTACTTC